This T cell receptor beta chain stems from a study of blood T cells in healthy people across ages. Using a J-beta primer mix together with a sample-barcoded 5' primer, a second PCR was run for about 6 to 11 cycles. Template switching added a 12-random-nucleotide identifier to every cDNA molecule. TCRdb re-derived calls from the 5' RACE reads in MiXCR, one entry per CDR3 protein. The sample consists of hundreds of thousands of distinct CDR3 sequences, roughly three fifths of them appearing once. This clonotype has only a few counts. Its target is not known. Overall study findings and caveats: Long-lived and aged donors differed, with more naive CD4+ cells and higher diversity in the long-lived. The authors considered diversity estimates from one million T cells to be underestimates.

Each donor supplied ten milliliters of peripheral blood. Germline-derived CDR1 and CDR2 are SQVTM and ANQGSEA. This CDR3 spans 15 amino acids. The junction had 7 bases not matched to a gene; V was cut back by 7 bases and J by 5 bases. J is TRBJ2-3 and V is TRBV29-1, with 15 bases that match TRBD2. The sequence derives from a middle-aged man in good health. Sequencing input: blood. The CDR3 nucleotides are TGCAGCGGGGATCCGGGACTAGCGGGGGGAGATACGCAGTATTTT. This sequence encodes CSGDPGLAGGDTQYF.